Shown below are 4 T cell receptor beta chains from a single sample sequenced in a study of yellow fever vaccine responses in identical twins. TCRdb used MiXCR to reprocess the RT-PCR reads, holding one entry per CDR3 protein. The data show a few hundred distinct CDR3 sequences, approximately 72% seen once. This specimen consisted of T cells from blood (PBMCs), unsorted or a sorted subset (not recorded which), obtained before or after yellow fever vaccination (not recorded which). The source of these receptors is a female donor who received the yellow fever vaccine.

V is TRBV2 and J is TRBJ2-7; D remains ambiguous. The CDR3 has 13 amino acids. Germline lookup yields CDR1 SNHLY and CDR2 FYNNEI. V lost 2 bases, J lost 2 bases, and 7 bases lay in between. The CDR3 DNA follows: TGTGCCAGCAGTGAACAGGTCGCCTACGAGCAGTACGTC. This sequence encodes CASSEQVAYEQYV.

The chain uses TRBV4-1 and TRBJ2-3, with D tentatively TRBD2 (7 bases). The CDR3 consists of 16 residues. Germline V lookup: CDR1 MGHRA, CDR2 YSYEKL. The ends were cut back, 1 base at V and 2 bases at J, with 13 bases in the middle. The CDR3 protein is CASSQARGPYTDTQYF. In DNA, the CDR3 is TGCGCCAGCAGCCAAGCGCGGGGGCCTTACACAGATACGCAGTATTTT.

This chain connects TRBV4-1 to TRBJ2-3; 7 bases align to TRBD2. Germline CDR1 is MGHRA and CDR2 is YSYEKL. Losses at the gene ends were 1 base for V and 5 bases for J; bases not matched to a gene: 9. This CDR3 has 16 amino acids. CDR3 bases: TGCGCCAGCAGCCAAGTTTTTAGAGGGAGGGAAGATACGCAGTATTTT. Protein: CASSQVFRGREDTQYF.

A few counts support this clonotype. The V call is TRBV6-1, the J call TRBJ1-1; TRBD1 matches at 12 bases. This CDR3 has 17 amino acids. The ends lost 4 bases at V and 1 base at J; junction bases unmatched: 7. Per the germline V gene, CDR1 is MNHNS and CDR2 is SASEGT. The CDR3 DNA reads TGTGCCAGCAGTGTGAGGGACAGGGGGCGAGGGAACACTGAAGCTTTCTTT. It encodes CASSVRDRGRGNTEAFF.